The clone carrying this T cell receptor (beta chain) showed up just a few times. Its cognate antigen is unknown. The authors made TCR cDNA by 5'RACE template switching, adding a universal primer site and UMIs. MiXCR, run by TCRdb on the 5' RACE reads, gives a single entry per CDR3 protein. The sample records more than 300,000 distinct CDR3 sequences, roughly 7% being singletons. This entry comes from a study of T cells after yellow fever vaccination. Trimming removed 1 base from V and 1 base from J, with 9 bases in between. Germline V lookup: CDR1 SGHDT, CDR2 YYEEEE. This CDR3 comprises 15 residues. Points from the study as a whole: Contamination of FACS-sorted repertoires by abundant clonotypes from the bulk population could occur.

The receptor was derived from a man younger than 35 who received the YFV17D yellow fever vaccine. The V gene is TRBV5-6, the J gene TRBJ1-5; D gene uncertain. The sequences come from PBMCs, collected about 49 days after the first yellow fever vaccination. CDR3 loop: CASSLSGVSNQPQHF. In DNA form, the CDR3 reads TGTGCCAGCAGCTTGTCTGGGGTCAGCAATCAGCCCCAGCATTTT.